Shown below are 23 T cell receptor beta chains from a single sample sequenced in a study of T cell repertoires in cytomegalovirus infection. TCRdb independently ran MiXCR on the reads; one entry per CDR3 protein. Of approximately 250,000 distinct CDR3 sequences in the sample, roughly 23% were seen once. The sequencing sample was made of CD8+ T cells from PBMCs. These receptors were collected from a human donor in good health (CMV status not recorded). Some clones in this sample may be carry-over from other donors' samples.

This clonotype came up many times. The chain uses TRBV12-3 or TRBV12-4 and TRBJ2-7; D is ambiguous. This CDR3 has 14 amino acids. The V end lost 1 base, the J end lost 3 bases, and 10 bases lay between the germline ends. CDR3: CASSLEGGSYEQYF. The CDR3, as DNA: TGTGCCAGCAGTTTAGAAGGTGGCAGCTACGAGCAGTACTTC.

At least ten counts were recorded for this clonotype. This chain joins TRBV11-2 and TRBJ1-2, with 9 nucleotides matching TRBD1. The trim removed 5 bases at V and 4 bases at J, leaving 11 bases unmatched. The germline CDR1 and CDR2 sequences are SGHAT and FQNNGV. This CDR3 spans 16 amino acids. CDR3: CASSLTRRQGVYGYTF. CDR3 DNA: TGTGCCAGCAGCCTGACCCGCCGACAGGGGGTCTATGGCTACACCTTC.

DNA for the CDR3: TGTGCCAGCAGCTTCGTTGGGGGATATAGTGAGCAGTTCTTC. Its protein product is CASSFVGGYSEQFF. This chain uses TRBV5-4 with TRBJ2-1; either TRBD1 or TRBD2 may supply D (5 bases each). Looked up from germline, CDR1 is SGHNT and CDR2 is YYREEE (reference sequence). The ends were cut back, 2 bases at V and 9 bases at J, with 15 bases in the middle. The length of the CDR3 is 14 residues.

The chain has TRBV6-5 and TRBJ2-1, with D perhaps matching TRBD2 (6 bases). The CDR3 sequence is 15 residues long. Trimming cost V 4 bases and J 1 base, with 11 bases left between them. CDR1 is MNHEY and CDR2 is SVGAGI in the germline V gene. The CDR3 sequence is CASSFSGVSYNEQFF. The CDR3 region has the DNA TGTGCCAGCAGTTTCTCGGGGGTATCCTACAATGAGCAGTTCTTC.

This rearrangement joins TRBV7-4 to TRBJ1-2, with 7 bases lining up with TRBD1. The CDR3 spans 16 residues. Germline V gives CDR1 SGHVT, CDR2 SQSDAQ. Trimming cost V 5 bases and J 4 bases; bases outside gene matches: 13. In DNA, the CDR3 is TGTGCCAGCAGCCCTCGGAAGGGGGCGAAGATCTATGGCTACACCTTC. Protein sequence: CASSPRKGAKIYGYTF.

The chain uses TRBV4-1 and TRBJ2-7; D possibly corresponds to TRBD1 (6 bases). The CDR3 extends over 15 amino acids. Germline V gene data show CDR1 as MGHRA and CDR2 as YSYEKL. Trimming cost V 0 bases and J 5 bases, with 14 bases left between them. CDR3 protein: CASSQENRDVNEQYF. CDR3 in DNA: TGCGCCAGCAGCCAAGAGAACAGGGATGTTAACGAGCAGTACTTC.

The V gene is TRBV7-9, the J gene TRBJ2-1; a possible D gene is TRBD2 (5 bases). Deletions cut 5 bases from V and 7 bases from J, with 27 bases between. Germline V gene data show CDR1 as SEHNR and CDR2 as FQNEAQ (reference sequence). This CDR3 spans 18 amino acids. CDR3 protein: CASSPILWTERGKNEQFF. The DNA for the CDR3 is TGTGCCAGCAGCCCCATCCTCTGGACCGAAAGAGGGAAGAATGAGCAGTTCTTC.

V is TRBV6-1 and J is TRBJ2-2, with D hard to call. V lost 1 base, J lost 5 bases, and 17 bases lay in between. The germline gives CDR1 MNHNS, CDR2 SASEGT. CDR3 length equals 17 residues. As DNA, the CDR3 is TGTGCCAGCAGTGAAGATCGCTTGGGTAGGCTAACCGGGGAGCTGTTTTTT. It yields the protein CASSEDRLGRLTGELFF.

The V call is TRBV27, the J call TRBJ1-1, with D hard to call. V was trimmed by 5 bases and J by 5 bases, leaving 12 bases between them. Germline V gene data show CDR1 as MNHEY and CDR2 as SMNVEV (reference sequence). CDR3 length equals 13 residues. The CDR3 is CASSIGLETEAFF. CDR3 DNA sequence: TGTGCCAGCAGTATAGGCTTGGAGACTGAAGCTTTCTTT.

V usage is TRBV20-1 and J usage is TRBJ2-6; D may be TRBD1 (5 bases). This CDR3 has 17 residues. CDR1 and CDR2 from the germline V gene are DFQATT and SNEGSKA (reference sequence). V was pared by 0 bases and J by 1 base, with 13 bases between. The CDR3, as DNA: TGCAGTGCTAGAGATTCAGGGAAGTTGTCTGGGGCCAACGTCCTGACTTTC. This encodes CSARDSGKLSGANVLTF.

This clonotype was counted many times. The chain combines TRBV7-9 with TRBJ1-2; the match to TRBD1 covers 7 bases. CDR1 and CDR2 from the germline V gene are SEHNR and FQNEAQ (reference sequence). Trimming cost V 5 bases and J 2 bases; bases outside gene matches: 2. The CDR3 runs to 13 residues. CDR3 loop: CASSTTGNYGYTF. The CDR3 DNA follows: TGTGCCAGCAGCACGACAGGGAACTATGGCTACACCTTC.

This clonotype appeared a few times. J is TRBJ2-1 and V is TRBV11-2; 14 bases line up with TRBD2. The junction had 6 bases not matched to a gene; V was cut back by 1 base and J by 7 bases. Looked up from germline, CDR1 is SGHAT and CDR2 is FQNNGV. The CDR3 extends over 17 amino acids. DNA of the CDR3: TGTGCCAGCAGCTTAGTCCTGACTAGCGGGGGGGCGAATGAGCAGTTCTTC. This encodes CASSLVLTSGGANEQFF.

This rearrangement joins TRBV20-1 to TRBJ1-2, with unresolved D. Trimming left V 6 bases short and J 4 bases short, with 18 bases between. CDR3 length equals 14 residues. The V gene's germline CDR1 is DFQATT and CDR2 SNEGSKA (reference sequence). The CDR3 loop is CSALSPPRTYGYTF. For the CDR3, the DNA is TGCAGTGCCCTTTCCCCTCCCAGGACCTATGGCTACACCTTC.

The genes are TRBV14 and TRBJ2-7; possible D gene TRBD1, 6 bases. CDR3 size: 15 residues. The V and J ends lost 3 bases and 0 bases respectively, with 12 bases between them. The germline V gene encodes CDR1 SGHDN and CDR2 FVKESK. The chain's CDR3 is CASSHQNRDSYEQYF. CDR3 DNA: TGTGCCAGCAGCCATCAAAACAGGGACTCCTACGAGCAGTACTTC.

V and J are TRBV7-3 and TRBJ2-5, with 8 bases that match TRBD1. CDR1 is SGHTA, CDR2 FQGTGA, per germline. The CDR3 consists of 14 residues. After removal of 4 bases from V and 3 bases from J, the junction contained 4 bases not matched to a gene. CDR3 loop: CASSSPDREETQYF. The DNA for the CDR3 is TGTGCCAGCAGCTCCCCGGACAGGGAAGAGACCCAGTACTTC.

In this sample, this clonotype turned up a few times. V is TRBV12-3 or TRBV12-4 and J is TRBJ2-7; the D call may be TRBD1 or TRBD2 (5 bases each). The V gene lost 6 bases and the J gene lost 5 bases, with 17 bases spanning the gap. The CDR3 is 14 residues long. In DNA form, the CDR3 reads TGTGCCAGCAGCATGCCGGGACCAGCCAACGAGCAGTACTTC. This translates into CASSMPGPANEQYF.

The chain is built from TRBV15 and TRBJ2-1; D tentatively reads TRBD1 or TRBD2 (5 bases each). CDR1 is LNHNV and CDR2 is YYDKDF in the germline V gene (reference sequence). Trimming removed 3 bases from V and 10 bases from J, with 7 bases in between. CDR3 size: 11 residues. The CDR3 DNA reads as TGTGCCACCAGCAGTGGGACCGAGCAGTTCTTC. Protein sequence: CATSSGTEQFF.

This chain uses TRBV7-9 with TRBJ2-1; 7 positions agree with TRBD1. Trimming took 7 bases from V and 4 from J; bases not matched to a gene: 7. The CDR3 loop spans 14 amino acids. Germline lookup yields CDR1 SEHNR and CDR2 FQNEAQ (reference sequence). The DNA of the CDR3 is TGTGCCAGCACCCCGGGACAGAGATACAATGAGCAGTTCTTC. Translated, it gives CASTPGQRYNEQFF.

V gene TRBV24-1 combines with J gene TRBJ1-5; 7 bases are a match to TRBD1. The CDR3 has 14 amino acids. Trimming removed 5 bases from V and 3 bases from J; junction bases left unmatched: 3. Germline V gene sequence: CDR1 KGHDR, CDR2 SFDVKD. The CDR3 DNA sequence: TGTGCCACCAGTGTGGGACAGATCAATCAGCCCCAGCATTTT. Translating gives CATSVGQINQPQHF.

This chain joins TRBV20-1 and TRBJ2-7; D may be TRBD1 (6 bases). The CDR3 covers 13 residues. The germline V gene encodes CDR1 DFQATT and CDR2 SNEGSKA (reference sequence). The V end was cut by 3 bases, the J end by 1 base, with 10 bases between. CDR3 DNA: TGCAGTGCTAGGGGGGCTTTATCCTACGAGCAGTACTTC. It is translated as CSARGALSYEQYF.

This clonotype turned up a few times. The V and J genes are TRBV5-6 and TRBJ2-2; no firm D call. Deletions cut 0 bases from V and 4 bases from J, with 13 bases between. There are 16 residues in the CDR3. CDR1 and CDR2 (germline): SGHDT, YYEEEE. In nucleotides, the CDR3 is TGTGCCAGCAGCTTGGCCTGGCTCTCAGGCACCGGGGAGCTGTTTTTT. Residues: CASSLAWLSGTGELFF. Full variable domain (rest looked up from reference TRBV5-6 and TRBJ2-2): DAGVTQSPTHLIKTRGQQVTLRCSPKSGHDTVSWYQQALGQGPQFIFQYYEEEERQRGNFPDRFSGHQFPNYSSELNVNALLLGDSALYLCASSLAWLSGTGELFFGEGSRLTVL.

V and J are TRBV28 and TRBJ2-7; a weak D match, TRBD1 (7 bases). Between the trimmed V and J ends, which lost 6 bases and 3 bases, there was a span of 15 bases. This CDR3 region has 14 residues. Per germline, CDR1 MDHEN and CDR2 SYDVKM. The CDR3 sequence: CASSVTGTGYEQYF. CDR3 nucleotides: TGTGCCAGCAGCGTGACAGGGACTGGCTACGAGCAGTACTTC.

This chain links TRBV6-6 with TRBJ2-7; possible D gene TRBD2, 6 bases. The germline V gene encodes CDR1 MNHNY and CDR2 SVGAGI (reference sequence). This CDR3 has 14 amino acids. V shed 5 bases and J shed 2 bases, with 13 bases lying between them. The CDR3 here is CASSPPEGAYEQYF. The CDR3 region has the DNA TGTGCCAGCAGTCCGCCGGAGGGAGCCTACGAGCAGTACTTC.